Only a few counts were recorded for the clone carrying this T cell receptor (beta chain). These data originate in a study of blood T cells in healthy people across ages. The CDR3 length is 14 residues. V lost 2 bases and J lost 2, with 10 bases in between. Alongside a J-beta primer mix, a sample-barcoded 5' primer served in a second PCR lasting roughly 7 to 11 cycles. TCRdb itself ran the 5' RACE reads through MiXCR, one entry per CDR3 protein. The table has hundreds of thousands of distinct CDR3 sequences, about 52% seen once; the top ten hold approximately 32%. This receptor was identified in a woman aged 60 to 75 in good health. The sample consisted of blood. The chain recombines TRBV12-3 or TRBV12-4 with TRBJ2-7, with D perhaps TRBD1 (6 bases). CDR3 in DNA: TGTGCCAGCAGTTTAAACAGGGTCCCCTACGAGCAGTACTTC. Translating gives CASSLNRVPYEQYF.